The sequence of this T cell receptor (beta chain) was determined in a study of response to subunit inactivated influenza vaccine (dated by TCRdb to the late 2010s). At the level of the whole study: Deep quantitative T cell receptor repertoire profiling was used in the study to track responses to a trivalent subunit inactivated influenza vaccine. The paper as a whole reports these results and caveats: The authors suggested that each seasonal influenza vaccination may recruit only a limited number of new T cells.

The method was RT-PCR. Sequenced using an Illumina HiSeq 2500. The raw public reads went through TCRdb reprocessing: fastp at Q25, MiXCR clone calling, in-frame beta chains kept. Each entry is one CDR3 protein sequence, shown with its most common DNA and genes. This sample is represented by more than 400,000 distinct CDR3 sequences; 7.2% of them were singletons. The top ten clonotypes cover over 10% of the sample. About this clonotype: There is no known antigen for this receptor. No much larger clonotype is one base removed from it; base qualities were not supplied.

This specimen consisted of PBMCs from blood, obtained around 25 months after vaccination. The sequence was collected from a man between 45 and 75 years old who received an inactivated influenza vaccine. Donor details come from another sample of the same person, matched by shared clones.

The nucleotides read TGTGCCAGCAGCCCGGGCAGGCTCGTAAACACCATATATTTT. Its coded protein is CASSPGRLVNTIYF. This chain joins TRBV3-1 to TRBJ1-3; no D gene call is confident. For CDR1 and CDR2, the germline V gene (reference sequence) lists LGHDT and YNNKEL. Including cysteine and phenylalanine, the CDR3 has 14 amino acids. Only the CDR3 region is kept as DNA, spanning 42 bases read in frame from base 1. V is clipped by 4 bases and J by 6 bases, and the sequence between their germline boundaries is 13 bases long.